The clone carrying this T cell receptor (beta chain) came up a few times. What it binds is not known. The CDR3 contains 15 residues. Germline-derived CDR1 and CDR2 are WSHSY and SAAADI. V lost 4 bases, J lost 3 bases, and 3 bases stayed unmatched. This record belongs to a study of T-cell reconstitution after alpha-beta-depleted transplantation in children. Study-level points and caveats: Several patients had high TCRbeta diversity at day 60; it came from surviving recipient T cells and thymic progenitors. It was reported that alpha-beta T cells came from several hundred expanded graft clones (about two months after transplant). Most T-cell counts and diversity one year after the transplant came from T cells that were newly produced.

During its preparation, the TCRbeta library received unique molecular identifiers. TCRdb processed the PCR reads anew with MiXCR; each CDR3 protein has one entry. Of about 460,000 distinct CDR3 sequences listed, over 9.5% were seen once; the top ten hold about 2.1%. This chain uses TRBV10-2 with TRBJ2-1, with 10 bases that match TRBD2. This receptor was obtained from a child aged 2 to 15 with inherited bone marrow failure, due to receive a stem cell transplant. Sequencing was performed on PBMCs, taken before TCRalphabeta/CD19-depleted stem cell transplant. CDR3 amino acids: CASSVLAGNYNEQFF. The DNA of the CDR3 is TGCGCCAGCAGTGTACTAGCGGGGAACTACAATGAGCAGTTCTTC.